Following are 27 T cell receptor beta chains from one sample sequenced in a study of T cell changes during pregnancy in multiple sclerosis. Data came from immunoSEQ multiplex PCR; TCRdb stores just in-frame clones and leaves some out. This table has approximately 48,000 clones, approximately 94% appearing once. Here the sequenced sample was CD4+ T cells from peripheral blood mononuclear cells, taken in the second trimester of pregnancy. The receptor set was obtained from a female donor with multiple sclerosis, enrolled in a pregnancy study.

This rearrangement joins TRBV2 to TRBJ2-7; 8 bases map to TRBD1. The CDR3 has 14 residues. In germline, CDR1 is SNHLY, CDR2 FYNNEI. Unmatched junction bases numbered 6, after V lost 4 bases and J lost 4 bases. CDR3 residues: CASSAGQGRYEQYF. DNA for the CDR3: TGTGCCAGCAGTGCCGGACAGGGCCGATACGAGCAGTACTTC.

The J gene is TRBJ1-4, the V gene TRBV5-1; 7 bases map to TRBD1. The CDR3 runs to 15 residues. Germline V gives CDR1 SGHRS, CDR2 YFSETQ. With 4 bases clipped from V and 7 bases from J, the junction kept 10 bases outside the gene matches. CDR3 in amino acids: CASSPAEGAREKLFF. CDR3 nucleotides: TGCGCCAGCAGCCCAGCGGAGGGGGCGCGTGAAAAACTGTTTTTT.

The chain carries TRBV13 and TRBJ2-5; perhaps TRBD2 as D (6 bases). Germline CDR1 is PRHDT and CDR2 is FYEKMQ (reference sequence). V lost 1 base and J lost 4, with 7 bases in between. The CDR3 sequence is 13 residues long. The CDR3: CASSLVEGETQYF. DNA of the CDR3: TGTGCCAGCAGCTTAGTGGAGGGAGAGACCCAGTACTTC.

On this clone itself: The germline gene is not matched at one end of the junction; a read error may be the cause. This sequence joins TRBV29-1 and TRBJ1-3, with TRBD1 identical over 11 bases. The CDR3 loop spans 11 amino acids. Germline V CDR1 and CDR2: SQVTM, ANQGSEA. DNA for the CDR3: TGCAGCGGACGGACAGGGGGCCCGGAGGATTTT. Protein product: CSGRTGGPEDF.

In this sample, this clone turned up a few times. The chain links TRBV10-2 to TRBJ2-3; 8 bases line up with TRBD2. The germline V gene has CDR1 WSHSY and CDR2 SAAADI. Trimming at V came to 1 base and at J to 1 base, leaving 4 bases not matched to a gene. The CDR3 extends over 16 amino acids. The DNA of the CDR3 is TGCGCCAGCAGTGAGTATCAGCGGGGGCGCACAGATACGCAGTATTTT. Protein product: CASSEYQRGRTDTQYF.

V is TRBV25-1 and J is TRBJ2-1; 7 bases align to TRBD2. J was trimmed by 1 base and V by 3 bases; bases with no gene match: 6. From germline, CDR1 is MGHDK and CDR2 SYGVNS. The CDR3 has 16 residues. CDR3 nucleotide sequence: TGTGCCAGCAGTGAGGGGGGGATGGGATCCTACAATGAGCAGTTCTTC. Protein product: CASSEGGMGSYNEQFF. Full variable domain (remainder filled in from reference TRBV25-1 and TRBJ2-1): EADIYQTPRYLVIGTGKKITLECSQTMGHDKMYWYQQDPGMELHLIHYSYGVNSTEKGDLSSESTVSRIRTEHFPLTLESARPSHTSQYLCASSEGGMGSYNEQFFGPGTRLTVL.

The V and J genes are TRBV5-5 and TRBJ1-4; D is uncertain. The CDR3 sequence is 11 residues long. V gave up 7 bases and J gave up 8 bases, with 9 bases separating them. Germline-derived CDR1 and CDR2 are SGHKS and YYEKEE (reference sequence). CDR3 protein: CASSFLEKLFF. CDR3 nucleotides: TGTGCCAGCTCCTTTCTGGAAAAACTGTTTTTT.

This clone was recorded only once. The V call is TRBV5-4, the J call TRBJ1-6, with 9 bases lining up with TRBD1. The CDR3 spans 14 residues. V dropped 4 bases and J dropped 10; count of bases not matched to a gene: 6. The V gene's germline CDR1 is SGHNT and CDR2 YYREEE (reference sequence). CDR3 loop: CASSTGQGRSPLHF. The CDR3 DNA sequence: TGTGCCAGCAGCACGGGACAGGGACGATCACCCCTCCACTTT.

V is TRBV13 and J is TRBJ1-2; 7 bases line up with TRBD1. Germline V CDR1 and CDR2: PRHDT, FYEKMQ (reference sequence). There are 14 residues in the CDR3. V was clipped by 4 bases and J by 5 bases; unmatched bases: 7. In DNA, the CDR3 is TGTGCCAGCAGCTCCACAGGGGAAGCTTATGGCTACACCTTC. Its protein is CASSSTGEAYGYTF.

This chain's CDR3 is CASSLVPRGGYTF. The CDR3 DNA reads TGTGCCAGCAGCTTAGTCCCTAGGGGTGGCTACACCTTC. The chain joins TRBV7-8 to TRBJ1-2; a possible D gene is TRBD1 (5 bases). Germline V lookup: CDR1 SGHVS, CDR2 FQNEAQ. The CDR3 contains 13 residues. V shed 1 base and J shed 7 bases, with 10 bases lying between them.

The chain links TRBV9 to TRBJ2-1, with TRBD1 identical over 10 bases. Unmatched junction bases numbered 15, after V lost 5 bases and J lost 10 bases. CDR3 size: 16 residues. Germline V gene sequence: CDR1 SGDLS, CDR2 YYNGEE. CDR3 sequence reads: CASSAPGQGTAWEQFF. The DNA for the CDR3 is TGTGCCAGCAGTGCCCCGGGACAGGGGACTGCATGGGAGCAGTTCTTC.

This clone was observed a few times. This chain joins TRBV6-5 and TRBJ2-7; D ambiguous. CDR3 length: 13 amino acids. V was shortened by 0 bases and J by 13 bases, with 16 bases between the two germline ends. The germline V gene encodes CDR1 MNHEY and CDR2 SVGAGI. The CDR3 DNA reads TGTGCCAGCAGTTACTCGAGCCCAGGCCAAACTTACTTC. It is translated as CASSYSSPGQTYF.

A note on this clone: Its ends do not fully match the called genes, so a read error is possible. This sequence joins TRBV18 and TRBJ2-5, with 9 bases aligning to TRBD2. Germline CDR1 and CDR2: KGHSH and LQKENI. CDR3 length equals 17 residues. The CDR3 DNA follows: TGTGCCAGCTCACCACTACTCAGCGGGGGGACGCAAGAGACCCAGCACTTC. As protein: CASSPLLSGGTQETQHF.

V gene TRBV10-1 combines with J gene TRBJ2-2; 7 bases map to TRBD1. V dropped 5 bases and J dropped 1; count of bases not matched to a gene: 10. There are 17 residues in the CDR3. Germline V gene lookup returns CDR1 WNHNN and CDR2 SYGVQD (reference sequence). The CDR3 sequence is CASSPPAWDRNTGELFF. In DNA form, the CDR3 reads TGCGCCAGCAGTCCCCCCGCCTGGGACAGGAACACCGGGGAGCTGTTTTTT.

The rearrangement links TRBV7-9 to TRBJ2-2; 9 positions agree with TRBD1. Germline lookup yields CDR1 SEHNR and CDR2 FQNEAQ (reference sequence). V shed 11 bases, J shed 2 bases, and the junction held 6 bases outside the gene matches. The CDR3 is 14 amino acids. This CDR3 is CACRTGVNTGELFF. CDR3 sequence (DNA): TGTGCCTGTAGGACAGGGGTCAACACCGGGGAGCTGTTTTTT.

The chain links TRBV2 to TRBJ1-5; TRBD1 aligns across 9 bases. CDR3 length: 13 residues. Germline CDR1 SNHLY, CDR2 FYNNEI. The junction had 3 bases not matched to a gene; V was cut back by 6 bases and J by 6 bases. The CDR3 nucleotides read TGTGCCAGCAGGGGGACAGGGCCTCAGCCCCAGCATTTT. Translated: CASRGTGPQPQHF.

This rearrangement joins TRBV6-6 to TRBJ1-5; D is unclear. Looked up from germline, CDR1 is MNHNY and CDR2 is SVGAGI (reference sequence). Trimming removed 3 bases at V and 3 bases at J, with 12 bases between. The CDR3 is made up of 15 amino acids. CDR3 DNA sequence: TGTGCCAGCAGTTATAGGGAGCAGTACAATCAGCCCCAGCATTTT. Protein product: CASSYREQYNQPQHF.

The chain is built from TRBV6-6 and TRBJ1-4; perhaps TRBD1 as D (6 bases). The germline gives CDR1 MNHNY, CDR2 SVGAGI (reference sequence). Trimming shortened V by 8 bases and J by 5 bases, and 9 bases separated the two germline ends. The CDR3 spans 12 residues. The CDR3 DNA is TGTGCCAGCTGTGGACAGAATGAAAAACTGTTTTTT. Protein sequence: CASCGQNEKLFF.

CDR3 loop: CASSLLRQGAWSNQPQHF. In DNA, the CDR3 is TGTGCCAGTAGTTTACTCCGACAGGGGGCTTGGAGCAATCAGCCCCAGCATTTT. V gene TRBV19 combines with J gene TRBJ1-5; 10 bases map to TRBD1. This CDR3 comprises 18 residues. V shed 5 bases and J 1 base; nucleotides not matched to a gene: 11. Germline CDR1 reads LNHDA; CDR2 reads SQIVND (reference sequence).

The genes are TRBV28 and TRBJ1-1, with D possibly matching TRBD1 (5 bases). V lost 7 bases, J lost 4 bases, and 16 bases lay in between. Looked up from germline, CDR1 is MDHEN and CDR2 is SYDVKM. This CDR3 has 14 residues. The CDR3 nucleotides are TGTGCCAGCATCCCAGCAGGGTCGGGCACTGAAGCTTTCTTT. It codes for CASIPAGSGTEAFF.

V usage is TRBV4-3 and J usage is TRBJ2-1; D might be TRBD2 (5 bases). Germline lookup yields CDR1 LGHNA and CDR2 YSLEER. The V end lost 0 bases, the J end lost 9 bases, and 15 bases lay between the germline ends. The CDR3 consists of 15 residues. CDR3 nucleotide sequence: TGCGCCAGCAGCCAAGATACGGCTAGCCGGGTTGAGCAGTTCTTC. It encodes CASSQDTASRVEQFF.

This sequence joins TRBV21-1 and TRBJ2-3; the D call of TRBD2 is as the table states it, not checked on the DNA. TRBV21-1 is given as a pseudogene. The CDR3 covers 18 residues. CDR3 DNA sequence: TGTGCCAGCAGCAAGGATGACCCAACTAGCGGATCTACAGATACGCAGTATTTT. It encodes CASSKDDPTSGSTDTQYF.

The V and J genes are TRBV7-2 and TRBJ1-2; D may be TRBD1 (5 bases). The CDR3 spans 13 residues. Trimming cost V 5 bases and J 8 bases, with 15 bases left between them. Germline CDR1 is SGHTA and CDR2 is FQGNSA. The CDR3, as DNA: TGTGCCAGCAGCCCCCGTGGGGGGGACGGCTACACCTTC. Protein product: CASSPRGGDGYTF. Filled out from reference TRBV7-2 and TRBJ1-2, the complete variable domain reads GAGVSQSPSNKVTEKGKDVELRCDPISGHTALYWYRQSLGQGLEFLIYFQGNSAPDKSGLPSDRFSAERTGGSVSTLTIQRTQQEDSAVYLCASSPRGGDGYTFGSGTRLTVV.

The J gene is TRBJ2-7, the V gene TRBV7-2; tentatively, D is TRBD1 (8 bases). Looked up from germline, CDR1 is SGHTA and CDR2 is FQGNSA. The CDR3 runs 16 residues. The germline V and J ends were trimmed by 5 bases and 1 base, with 18 bases remaining between them. CDR3 loop: CASSQRTGRDSYEQYF. CDR3 coding DNA: TGTGCCAGCAGCCAACGGACAGGGAGGGATTCCTACGAGCAGTACTTC.

V usage is TRBV4-1 and J usage is TRBJ1-2; 8 positions match TRBD1. Germline trimming cut 4 bases from V and 4 bases from J; bases unmatched to any gene: 8. The CDR3 length is 15 residues. CDR1 is MGHRA and CDR2 is YSYEKL in the germline V gene. The CDR3 DNA follows: TGCGCCAGCAGCCCCGGGACAGGAGGAATCTATGGCTACACCTTC. Translation: CASSPGTGGIYGYTF.

This clone was seen a single time. This sequence joins TRBV18 and TRBJ2-3, with 10 bases fitting TRBD2. V was clipped by 3 bases and J by 0 bases; unmatched bases: 9. Germline CDR1 KGHSH, CDR2 LQKENI. This CDR3 region has 18 residues. The DNA for the CDR3 is TGTGCCAGCTCACCGTTGAGCGGGGGGGTATCTAGCACAGATACGCAGTATTTT. Its protein is CASSPLSGGVSSTDTQYF.

This clone was found once. The chain recombines TRBV10-3 with TRBJ2-2; 11 bases are a match to TRBD1. There are 15 residues in the CDR3. Losses at the gene ends were 6 bases for V and 6 bases for J; bases not matched to a gene: 6. Germline CDR1 and CDR2: ENHRY and SYGVKD. The CDR3 protein is CAISRTGGSPGELFF. The CDR3, as DNA: TGTGCCATCAGCCGGACAGGGGGCAGTCCCGGGGAGCTGTTTTTT.